The entry below describes one T cell receptor (beta chain). Its target is unknown. Sequencing was performed with immunoSEQ multiplex PCR; in TCRdb, only in-frame clones are kept and a portion is missing. The repertoire holds about 120,000 clones, with roughly 89% as singletons. The V and J ends lost 4 bases and 3 bases respectively, with 16 bases between them. From germline, CDR1 is SQVTM and CDR2 ANQGSEA. This CDR3 contains 14 residues. This sample stems from a study of T cell responses to AZD1222 COVID-19 vaccine. Study results and limitations: Spike-specific TCR depth and breadth grew after two AZD1222 doses. It was only after the peak T cell response that any repertoires were sampled. Unmutated variant regions reportedly attract nearly half of all spike-specific TCRs. It should be noted that donors were predominantly white British and more often female, and clonal diversity was possibly underestimated.

The gene calls are TRBV29-1 and TRBJ2-7, with D unclear. The receptor was derived from an adult in good health. Sequencing used peripheral blood, obtained on day 0 of AZD1222 vaccination. CDR3 nucleotide sequence: TGCAGCGTTGTTTATAGGGTTGTTGGCTACGAGCAGTACTTC. It is translated as CSVVYRVVGYEQYF.